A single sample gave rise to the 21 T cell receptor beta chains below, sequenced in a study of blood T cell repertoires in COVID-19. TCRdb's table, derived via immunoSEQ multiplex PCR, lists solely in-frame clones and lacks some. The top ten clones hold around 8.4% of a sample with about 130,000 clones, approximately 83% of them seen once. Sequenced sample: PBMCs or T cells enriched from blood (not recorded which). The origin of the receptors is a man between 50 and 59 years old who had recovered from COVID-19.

CDR3 bases: TGTGCCAGCAGTATCGACAGGGGGCTAGCTTTCTTT. Protein: CASSIDRGLAFF. The gene calls are TRBV28 and TRBJ1-1; 10 nucleotides match TRBD1. The CDR3 has 12 amino acids. CDR1 MDHEN and CDR2 SYDVKM come from the germline V gene. V was pared by 5 bases and J by 10 bases, with 4 bases of the junction left unmatched.

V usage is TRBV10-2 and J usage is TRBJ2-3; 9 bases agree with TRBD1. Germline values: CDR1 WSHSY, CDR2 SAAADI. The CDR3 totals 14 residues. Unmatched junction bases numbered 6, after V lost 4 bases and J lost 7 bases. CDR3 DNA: TGCGCCAGCAGTGTAGGGGGGACAGGGAATACGCAGTATTTT. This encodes CASSVGGTGNTQYF.

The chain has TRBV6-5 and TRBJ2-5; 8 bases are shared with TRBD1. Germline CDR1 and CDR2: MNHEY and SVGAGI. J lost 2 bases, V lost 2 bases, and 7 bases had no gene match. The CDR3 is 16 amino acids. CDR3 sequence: CASSYRQGKGQETQYF. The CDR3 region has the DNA TGTGCCAGCAGTTACAGACAGGGGAAGGGGCAAGAGACCCAGTACTTC.

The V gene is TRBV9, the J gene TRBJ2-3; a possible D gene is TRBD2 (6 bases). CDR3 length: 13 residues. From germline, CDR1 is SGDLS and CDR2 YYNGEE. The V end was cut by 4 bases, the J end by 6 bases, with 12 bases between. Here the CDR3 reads CASSPSGGDTQYF. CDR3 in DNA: TGTGCCAGCAGCCCTAGTGGGGGGGATACGCAGTATTTT.

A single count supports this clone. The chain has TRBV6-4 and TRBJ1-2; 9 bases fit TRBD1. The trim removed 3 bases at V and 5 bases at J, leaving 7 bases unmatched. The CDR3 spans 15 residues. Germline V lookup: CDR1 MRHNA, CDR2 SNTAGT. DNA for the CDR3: TGTGCCAGCAGTGAAGTCGGGACAGGGAAATATGGCTACACCTTC. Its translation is CASSEVGTGKYGYTF.

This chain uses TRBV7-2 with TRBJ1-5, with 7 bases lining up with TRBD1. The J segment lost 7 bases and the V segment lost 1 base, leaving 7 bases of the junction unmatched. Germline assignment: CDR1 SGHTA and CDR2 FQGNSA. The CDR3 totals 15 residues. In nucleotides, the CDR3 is TGTGCCAGCAGCTTAGAAGGGGGCGGACTACAGCCCCAGCATTTT. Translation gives CASSLEGGGLQPQHF.

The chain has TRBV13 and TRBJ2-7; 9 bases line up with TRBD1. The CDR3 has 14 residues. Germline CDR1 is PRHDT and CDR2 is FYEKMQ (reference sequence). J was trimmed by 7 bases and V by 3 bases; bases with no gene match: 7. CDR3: CASSFRDREGEQYF. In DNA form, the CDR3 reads TGTGCCAGCAGCTTCCGGGACAGGGAGGGGGAGCAGTACTTC.

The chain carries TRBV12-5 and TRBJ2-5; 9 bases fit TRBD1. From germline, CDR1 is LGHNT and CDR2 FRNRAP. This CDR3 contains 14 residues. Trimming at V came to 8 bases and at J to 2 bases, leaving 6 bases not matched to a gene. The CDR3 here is CASSWDRVQETQYF. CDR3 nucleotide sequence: TGTGCTAGTTCTTGGGACAGGGTACAAGAGACCCAGTACTTC.

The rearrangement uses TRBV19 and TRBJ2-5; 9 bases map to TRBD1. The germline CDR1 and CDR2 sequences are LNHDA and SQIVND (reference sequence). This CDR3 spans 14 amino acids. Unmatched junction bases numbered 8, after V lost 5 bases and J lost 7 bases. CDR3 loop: CASSAPGTGLTQYF. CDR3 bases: TGTGCCAGTAGTGCCCCCGGGACAGGGTTGACCCAGTACTTC.

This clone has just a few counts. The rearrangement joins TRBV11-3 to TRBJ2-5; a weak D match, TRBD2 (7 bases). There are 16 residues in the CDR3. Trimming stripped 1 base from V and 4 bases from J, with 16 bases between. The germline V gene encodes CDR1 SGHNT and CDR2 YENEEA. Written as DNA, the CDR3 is TGTGCCAGCAGCTTAGCTTCCGGGGGCGGGAGAGAGACCCAGTACTTC. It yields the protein CASSLASGGGRETQYF.

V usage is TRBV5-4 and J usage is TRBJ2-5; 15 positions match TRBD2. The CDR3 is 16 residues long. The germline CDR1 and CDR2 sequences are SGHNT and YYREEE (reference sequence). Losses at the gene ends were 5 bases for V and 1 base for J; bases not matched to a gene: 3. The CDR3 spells CASRRTSGGVQETQYF. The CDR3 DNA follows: TGTGCCAGCAGGAGGACTAGCGGGGGGGTCCAAGAGACCCAGTACTTC.

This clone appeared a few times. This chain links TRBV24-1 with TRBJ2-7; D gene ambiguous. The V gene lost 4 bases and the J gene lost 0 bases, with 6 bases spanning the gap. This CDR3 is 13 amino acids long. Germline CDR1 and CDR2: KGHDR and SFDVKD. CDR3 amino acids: CATSDKSSYEQYF. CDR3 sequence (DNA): TGTGCCACCAGTGACAAGAGCTCCTACGAGCAGTACTTC.

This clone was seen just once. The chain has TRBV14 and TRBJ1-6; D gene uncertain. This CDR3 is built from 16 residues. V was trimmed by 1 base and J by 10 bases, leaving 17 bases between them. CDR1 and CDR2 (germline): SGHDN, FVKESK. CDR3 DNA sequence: TGTGCCAGCAGCCAAGTCCCTTTGAGGTTTAGGTCACCCCTCCACTTT. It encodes CASSQVPLRFRSPLHF.

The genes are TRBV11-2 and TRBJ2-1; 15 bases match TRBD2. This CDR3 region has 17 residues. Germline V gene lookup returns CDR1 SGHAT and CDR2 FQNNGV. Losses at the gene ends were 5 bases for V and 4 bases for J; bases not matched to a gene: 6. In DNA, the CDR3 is TGTGCCAGCAGCCGCGGGACTAGCGGGGGGCCATACAATGAGCAGTTCTTC. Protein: CASSRGTSGGPYNEQFF.

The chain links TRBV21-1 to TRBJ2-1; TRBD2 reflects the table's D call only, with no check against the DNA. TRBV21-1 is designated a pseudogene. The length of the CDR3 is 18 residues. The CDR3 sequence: CASFPYSGGAISYNEQFF. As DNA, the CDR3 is TGTGCCAGCTTTCCTTATAGCGGGGGGGCTATCTCCTACAATGAGCAGTTCTTC.

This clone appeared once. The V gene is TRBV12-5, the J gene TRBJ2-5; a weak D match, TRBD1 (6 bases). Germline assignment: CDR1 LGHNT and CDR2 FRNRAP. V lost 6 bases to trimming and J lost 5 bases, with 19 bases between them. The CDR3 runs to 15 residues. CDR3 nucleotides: TGTGCTAGTGGGACCGGGACATACGATTGGGAGACCCAGTACTTC. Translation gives CASGTGTYDWETQYF.

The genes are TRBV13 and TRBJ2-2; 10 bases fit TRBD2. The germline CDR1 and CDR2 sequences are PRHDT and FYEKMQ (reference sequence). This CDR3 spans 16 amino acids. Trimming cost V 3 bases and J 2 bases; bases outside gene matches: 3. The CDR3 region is CASSFRTSGNTGELFF. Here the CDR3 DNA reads TGTGCCAGCAGCTTCAGGACTAGCGGAAACACCGGGGAGCTGTTTTTT.

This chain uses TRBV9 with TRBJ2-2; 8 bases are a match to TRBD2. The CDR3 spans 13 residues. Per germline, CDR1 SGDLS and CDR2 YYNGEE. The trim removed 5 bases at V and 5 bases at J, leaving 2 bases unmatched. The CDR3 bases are TGTGCCAGCAGTCAGCGGGGGACCGGGGAGCTGTTTTTT. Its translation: CASSQRGTGELFF.

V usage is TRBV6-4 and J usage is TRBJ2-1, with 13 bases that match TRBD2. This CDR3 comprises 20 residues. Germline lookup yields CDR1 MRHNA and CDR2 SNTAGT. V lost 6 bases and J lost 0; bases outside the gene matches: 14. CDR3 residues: CASRVRGGLAGDSSYNEQFF. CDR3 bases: TGTGCCAGCAGAGTGAGGGGCGGACTAGCGGGGGATAGCTCCTACAATGAGCAGTTCTTC.

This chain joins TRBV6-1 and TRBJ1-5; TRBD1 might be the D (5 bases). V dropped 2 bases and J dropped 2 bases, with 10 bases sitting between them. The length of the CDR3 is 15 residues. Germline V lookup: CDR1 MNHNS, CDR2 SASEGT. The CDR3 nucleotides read TGTGCCAGCAGTGAACAGGGAGGGGGCAATCAGCCCCAGCATTTT. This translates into CASSEQGGGNQPQHF.

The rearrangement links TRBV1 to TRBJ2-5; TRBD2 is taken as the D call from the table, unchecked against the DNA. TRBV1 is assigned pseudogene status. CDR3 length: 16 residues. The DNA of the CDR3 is TGCACCAGCAGCCAAGCTCCAGCGGGGGGTCTCGGGACCCAGTACTTC. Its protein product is CTSSQAPAGGLGTQYF.